This TCR beta chain appears in the sequencing data of a study of molecular identifiers for immune sequencing clone quantification. General observations from the study: The share of molecules held by clones above 20 RNA copies was over 99% in effector cells and under 1% in naive cells.

A single record per CDR3 protein comes from TCRdb applying MiXCR to the PCR reads. The table records about 100,000 distinct CDR3 sequences, around 37% of them present only once. This CDR3 comprises 13 residues. Per the germline V gene, CDR1 is MDHEN and CDR2 is SYDVKM. Trimming shortened V by 6 bases and J by 12 bases, and 17 bases separated the two germline ends. Using a CD8+CD4-CCR7+CD45RA+ phenotype, naive CD8 T cells were sorted. Worth noting for this clonotype: Its matching antigen is unknown.

The clonotype was recovered from a human donor in good health. Some libraries in this study had Jurkat cell RNA spiked in. The sample was naive CD8+ T cells from blood, with Jurkat cell RNA spiked in. Subset given: FACS-sorted CD8+CD4-CCR7+CD45RA+ naive T cells. This chain uses TRBV28 with TRBJ1-4; D is perhaps TRBD1 (5 bases). DNA of the CDR3: TGTGCCAGCAGGCCCGGTGGGGCTGGAGAACTGTTTTTT. Its protein is CASRPGGAGELFF.